The present TCR beta chain was sequenced within a study of blood T cell repertoires in COVID-19. Study processing details: Reference gene primer amplification gave nucleated cell count estimates. Sequenced by immunoSEQ multiplex PCR; TCRdb stores in-frame clones only, minus some. V, J and clone size reflect that table, while D and trimming were determined from the DNA. The sample carries 300,000 or so clones, 87% recorded once. Germline CDR1 MNHEY, CDR2 SVGAGI. V lost 1 base to trimming and J lost 3 bases, with 6 bases between them. CDR3 length: 14 amino acids. Sequencing was done on a sample of PBMCs or T cells enriched from blood (not recorded which). The receptor comes from a woman in her 30s who had recovered from COVID-19. The rearrangement links TRBV6-5 to TRBJ1-4; D unclear. The CDR3 region has the DNA TGTGCCAGCAGTTACTGGGCGTCTAATGAAAAACTGTTTTTT. It encodes CASSYWASNEKLFF.